This entry features one T cell receptor beta chain sequence. Its matching antigen is unknown. The record originates from a study of read filtering for tumor transcriptome and immune sequencing. Across the whole study: 8 patients were R-ISS I, roughly 17 were R-ISS II, 6 or 7 were R-ISS III.

From approximately 400 ng of RNA, a library with molecular barcoded alpha/delta and beta/gamma adaptors was made. TCRdb re-called the reads through MiXCR, storing one row per CDR3 protein. The sample holds approximately 40,000 distinct CDR3 sequences, roughly 15% seen once. Study-wide points: Without single-read clonotypes, shared clonotype proportions correlated more between IR-seq and RNA-seq.

The CDR3 has 13 amino acids. CDR1 SGHTA and CDR2 FQGNSA come from the germline V gene. V gave up 8 bases and J gave up 1 base, with 11 bases separating them. The V and J genes are TRBV7-2 and TRBJ1-1, with a possible D match to TRBD1 (6 bases). The sample comprised a population of CD138-negative cells sorted from bone marrow. This receptor was identified in a donor aged 40 or over with multiple myeloma. The CDR3 DNA is TGTGCCAGCGGTCAAGGGGGGAACACTGAAGCTTTCTTT. It codes for CASGQGGNTEAFF. The full variable domain, with the rest looked up from reference TRBV7-2 and TRBJ1-1, is GAGVSQSPSNKVTEKGKDVELRCDPISGHTALYWYRQSLGQGLEFLIYFQGNSAPDKSGLPSDRFSAERTGGSVSTLTIQRTQQEDSAVYLCASGQGGNTEAFFGQGTRLTVV.